These 9 T cell receptor beta chains were all obtained from the same sample, sequenced in a study of T cell repertoires in cytomegalovirus infection. The antigens of these receptors remain unknown. TCRdb re-analysed the reads in MiXCR, keeping a single row per CDR3 protein. The table lists about 150,000 distinct CDR3 sequences, 25% to 35% of them singletons. The sample in question was CD8+ T cells from cultured PBMCs, obtained from culture after CMV antigen stimulation. These receptor sequences come from a human donor in good health (CMV status not recorded). Some clones in this sample may be carry-over from other donors' samples.

This chain's CDR3 is CASRFGLGATDPLYGYTF. Here the CDR3 DNA reads TGTGCCAGCAGATTCGGATTGGGGGCCACTGACCCCCTCTATGGCTACACCTTC. The V call is TRBV5-5, the J call TRBJ1-2, with D perhaps TRBD1 (6 bases). In germline, CDR1 is SGHKS, CDR2 YYEKEE (reference sequence). There are 18 residues in the CDR3. Trimming left V 5 bases short and J 4 bases short, with 27 bases between.

Points on this clonotype: Given a much more abundant clone one base away, this may be a read error. The final CDR3 position lacks the conserved phenylalanine or tryptophan, pointing to a likely read error. This chain joins TRBV10-3 and TRBJ1-1; the D gene is possibly TRBD1 (5 bases). V was shortened by 4 bases and J by 8 bases, with 11 bases between the two germline ends. The CDR3 spans 12 residues. In germline, CDR1 is ENHRY, CDR2 SYGVKD. CDR3 region: CAISAREGEAFL. The CDR3 nucleotides are TGTGCCATCAGTGCCAGGGAGGGGGAAGCTTTCTTA.

This clonotype came up a few times. This CDR3 is CASSLGGGGNQPQHF. CDR3 DNA sequence: TGTGCCAGCAGCTTAGGAGGAGGTGGCAATCAGCCCCAGCATTTT. This chain connects TRBV7-2 to TRBJ1-5; D gene unclear. V lost 1 base and J lost 2, with 9 bases in between. Germline assignment: CDR1 SGHTA and CDR2 FQGNSA. This CDR3 is 15 amino acids long.

CDR3 sequence reads: CASSSIKDRGPYEQYF. CDR3 nucleotide sequence: TGTGCCAGCAGCTCGATTAAGGACAGGGGGCCCTACGAGCAGTACTTC. V usage is TRBV7-9 and J usage is TRBJ2-7; 11 nucleotides line up with TRBD1. The germline gives CDR1 SEHNR, CDR2 FQNEAQ (reference sequence). CDR3 size: 16 residues. V gave up 4 bases and J gave up 2 bases; unmatched junction bases: 7. Based on the CDR3 plus reference TRBV7-9 and TRBJ2-7, the full variable domain is DTGVSQNPRHKITKRGQNVTFRCDPISEHNRLYWYRQTLGQGPEFLTYFQNEAQLEKSRLLSDRFSAERPKGSFSTLEIQRTEQGDSAMYLCASSSIKDRGPYEQYFGPGTRLTVT.

This chain uses TRBV25-1 with TRBJ2-3, with D possibly matching TRBD2 (5 bases). V gave up 3 bases and J gave up 0 bases, with 10 bases separating them. The CDR3 extends over 15 amino acids. CDR1 and CDR2 from the germline V gene are MGHDK and SYGVNS. The CDR3 region has the DNA TGTGCCAGCAGTGATAATGGCGGGAGCACAGATACGCAGTATTTT. This gives the protein CASSDNGGSTDTQYF.

This clonotype came up a few times. The rearrangement links TRBV7-9 to TRBJ2-1; TRBD2 aligns across 12 bases. The junction had 3 bases not matched to a gene; V was cut back by 3 bases and J by 6 bases. Germline V CDR1 and CDR2: SEHNR, FQNEAQ (reference sequence). CDR3 length: 15 residues. The CDR3 bases are TGTGCCAGCAGCTTGCTAGCGGGGGGGATCAATGAGCAGTTCTTC. Residues: CASSLLAGGINEQFF.

This clonotype has only a few counts. The chain joins TRBV28 to TRBJ1-2, with D unresolved. Germline V CDR1 and CDR2: MDHEN, SYDVKM. Trimming left V 5 bases short and J 2 bases short, with 12 bases between. The CDR3 is made up of 14 amino acids. The CDR3 here is CASSPTPGNYGYTF. CDR3 in DNA: TGTGCCAGCAGTCCGACCCCGGGGAACTATGGCTACACCTTC.

This clonotype qualifies as medium-sized. The chain has TRBV4-1 and TRBJ1-2, with 8 bases aligning to TRBD1. The CDR3 extends over 15 amino acids. Losses at the gene ends were 1 base for V and 6 bases for J; bases not matched to a gene: 7. Germline V gives CDR1 MGHRA, CDR2 YSYEKL. CDR3 in amino acids: CASSQGRTGPNGYTF. The CDR3 bases are TGCGCCAGCAGCCAAGGCCGGACAGGGCCAAATGGCTACACCTTC.

There are many counts of this clonotype. V is TRBV19 and J is TRBJ2-3; D is ambiguous. The germline V gene has CDR1 LNHDA and CDR2 SQIVND (reference sequence). The CDR3 has 16 residues. V lost 1 base and J lost 0, with 11 bases in between. CDR3 loop: CASSIGISRSTDTQYF. The CDR3 coding sequence is TGTGCCAGTAGTATAGGGATTTCTAGAAGCACAGATACGCAGTATTTT.